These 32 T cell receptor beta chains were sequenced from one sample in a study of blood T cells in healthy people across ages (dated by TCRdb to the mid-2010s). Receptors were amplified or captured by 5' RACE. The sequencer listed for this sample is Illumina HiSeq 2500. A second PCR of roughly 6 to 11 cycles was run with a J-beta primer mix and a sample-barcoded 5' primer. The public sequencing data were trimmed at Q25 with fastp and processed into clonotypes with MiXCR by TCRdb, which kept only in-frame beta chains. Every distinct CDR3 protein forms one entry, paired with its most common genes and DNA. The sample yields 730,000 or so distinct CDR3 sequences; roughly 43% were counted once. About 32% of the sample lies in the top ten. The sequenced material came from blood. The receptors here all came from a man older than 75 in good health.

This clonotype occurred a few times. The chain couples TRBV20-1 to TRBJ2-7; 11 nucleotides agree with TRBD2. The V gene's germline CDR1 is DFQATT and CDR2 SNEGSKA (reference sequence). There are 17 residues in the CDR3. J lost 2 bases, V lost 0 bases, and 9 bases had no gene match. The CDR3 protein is CSARDPLTSGRPYEQYF. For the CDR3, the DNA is TGCAGTGCTAGAGACCCGCTAACTAGCGGGAGACCCTACGAGCAGTACTTC.

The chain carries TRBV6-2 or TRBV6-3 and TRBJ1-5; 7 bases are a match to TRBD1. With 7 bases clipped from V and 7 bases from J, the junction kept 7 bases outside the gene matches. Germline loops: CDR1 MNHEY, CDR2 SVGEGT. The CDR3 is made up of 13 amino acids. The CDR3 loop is CASNSGTEQPQHF. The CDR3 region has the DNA TGTGCCAGCAATTCCGGGACAGAACAGCCCCAGCATTTT.

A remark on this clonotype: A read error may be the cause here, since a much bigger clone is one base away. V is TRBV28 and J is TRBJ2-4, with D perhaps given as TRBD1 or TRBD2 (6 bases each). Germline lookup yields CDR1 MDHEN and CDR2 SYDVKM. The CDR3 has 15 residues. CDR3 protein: CVGSRRGVAKNIQYF. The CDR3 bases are TGTGTCGGGTCGCGTAGGGGGGTAGCCAAAAACATTCAGTACTTC.

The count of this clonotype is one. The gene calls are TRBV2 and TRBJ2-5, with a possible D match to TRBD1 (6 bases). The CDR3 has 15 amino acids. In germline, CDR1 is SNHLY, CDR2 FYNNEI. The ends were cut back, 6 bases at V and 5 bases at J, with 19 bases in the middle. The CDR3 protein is CASRDTGSQGETQYF. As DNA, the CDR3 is TGTGCCAGCAGGGATACGGGGTCGCAGGGGGAGACCCAGTACTTC. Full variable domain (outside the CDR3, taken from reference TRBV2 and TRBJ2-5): EPEVTQTPSHQVTQMGQEVILRCVPISNHLYFYWYRQILGQKVEFLVSFYNNEISEKSEIFDDQFSVERPDGSNFTLKIRSTKLEDSAMYFCASRDTGSQGETQYFGPGTRLLVL.

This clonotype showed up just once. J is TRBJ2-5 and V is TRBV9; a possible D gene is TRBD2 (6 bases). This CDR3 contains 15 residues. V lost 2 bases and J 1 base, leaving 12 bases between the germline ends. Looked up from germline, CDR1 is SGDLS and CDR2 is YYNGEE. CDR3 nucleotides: TGTGCCAGCAGCGTCTGGGGGGTAGCCCAAGAGACCCAGTACTTC. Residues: CASSVWGVAQETQYF.

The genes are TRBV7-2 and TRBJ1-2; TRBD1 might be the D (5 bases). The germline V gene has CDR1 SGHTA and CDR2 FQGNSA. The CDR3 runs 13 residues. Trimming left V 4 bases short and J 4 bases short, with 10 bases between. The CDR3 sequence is CASSSTVPYGYTF. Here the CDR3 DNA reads TGTGCCAGCAGCTCGACAGTACCCTATGGCTACACCTTC.

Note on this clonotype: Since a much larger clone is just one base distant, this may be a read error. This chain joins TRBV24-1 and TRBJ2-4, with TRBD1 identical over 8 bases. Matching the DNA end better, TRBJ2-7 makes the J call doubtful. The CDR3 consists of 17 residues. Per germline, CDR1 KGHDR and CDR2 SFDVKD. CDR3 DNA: TGTGCCACCAGTGATCCCAAATACGGGGACAGGCCCTGCGAGCAGTACTTC. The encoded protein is CATSDPKYGDRPCEQYF.

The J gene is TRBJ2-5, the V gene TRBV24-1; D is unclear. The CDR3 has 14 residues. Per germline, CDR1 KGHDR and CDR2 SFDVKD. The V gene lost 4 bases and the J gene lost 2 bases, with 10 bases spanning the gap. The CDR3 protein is CATSDPTPQETQYF. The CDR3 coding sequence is TGTGCCACCAGTGACCCGACCCCTCAAGAGACCCAGTACTTC.

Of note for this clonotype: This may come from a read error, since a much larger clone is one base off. The CDR3 protein is CSARKASPHTDTQYF. The CDR3 DNA is TGCAGTGCTAGAAAGGCCAGTCCTCACACAGATACGCAGTATTTT. The chain links TRBV20-1 to TRBJ2-3; D uncertain. The ends were cut back, 2 bases at V and 2 bases at J, with 14 bases in the middle. This CDR3 region has 15 residues. Germline CDR1 reads DFQATT; CDR2 reads SNEGSKA (reference sequence).

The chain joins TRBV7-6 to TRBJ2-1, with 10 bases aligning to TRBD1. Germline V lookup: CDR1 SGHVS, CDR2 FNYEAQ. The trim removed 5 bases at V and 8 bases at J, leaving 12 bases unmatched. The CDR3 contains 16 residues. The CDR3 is CASSPNPGQGNDEQFF. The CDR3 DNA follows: TGTGCCAGCAGCCCAAACCCGGGACAGGGGAACGATGAGCAGTTCTTC.

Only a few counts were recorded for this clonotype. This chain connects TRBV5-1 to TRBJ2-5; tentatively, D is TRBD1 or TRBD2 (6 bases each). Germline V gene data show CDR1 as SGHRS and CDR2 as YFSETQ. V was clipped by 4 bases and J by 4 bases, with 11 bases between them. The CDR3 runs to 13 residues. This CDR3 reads CASSGGTPETQYF. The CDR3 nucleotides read TGCGCCAGCAGCGGAGGGACACCAGAGACCCAGTACTTC.

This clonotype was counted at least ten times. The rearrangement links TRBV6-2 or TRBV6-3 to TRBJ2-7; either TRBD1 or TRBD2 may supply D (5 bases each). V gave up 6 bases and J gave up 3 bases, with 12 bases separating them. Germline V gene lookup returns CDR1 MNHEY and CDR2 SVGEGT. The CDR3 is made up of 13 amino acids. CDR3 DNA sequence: TGTGCCAGCAGATGGGGACGGGACTACGAGCAGTACTTC. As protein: CASRWGRDYEQYF.

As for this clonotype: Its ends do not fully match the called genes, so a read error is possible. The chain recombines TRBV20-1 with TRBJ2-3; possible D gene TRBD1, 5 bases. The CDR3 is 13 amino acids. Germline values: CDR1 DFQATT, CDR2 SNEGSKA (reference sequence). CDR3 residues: CSARDSNTDTQYF. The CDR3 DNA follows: TGCAGTGCTCGAGACAGTAACACAGATACGCAGTATTTT.

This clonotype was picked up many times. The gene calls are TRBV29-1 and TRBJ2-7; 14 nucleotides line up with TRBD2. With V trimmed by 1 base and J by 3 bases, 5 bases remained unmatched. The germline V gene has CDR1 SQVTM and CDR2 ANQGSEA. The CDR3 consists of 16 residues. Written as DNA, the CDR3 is TGCAGCGTTGAAGGGATCGGGACTAGCGGGAGCTACGAGCAGTACTTC. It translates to CSVEGIGTSGSYEQYF.

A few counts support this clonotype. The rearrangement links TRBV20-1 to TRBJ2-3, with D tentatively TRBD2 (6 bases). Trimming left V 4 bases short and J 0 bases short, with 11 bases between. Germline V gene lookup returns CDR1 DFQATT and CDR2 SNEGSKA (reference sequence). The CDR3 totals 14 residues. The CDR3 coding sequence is TGCAGTGCTATCGCCGGGACTAGCACAGATACGCAGTATTTT. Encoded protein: CSAIAGTSTDTQYF.

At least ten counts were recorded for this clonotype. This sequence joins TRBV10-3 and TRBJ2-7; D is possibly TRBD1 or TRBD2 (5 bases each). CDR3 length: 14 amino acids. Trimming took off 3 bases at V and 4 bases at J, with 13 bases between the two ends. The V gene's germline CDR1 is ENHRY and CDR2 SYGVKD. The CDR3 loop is CAISEHGTDYEQYF. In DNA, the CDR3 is TGTGCCATCAGTGAACACGGGACGGATTACGAGCAGTACTTC.

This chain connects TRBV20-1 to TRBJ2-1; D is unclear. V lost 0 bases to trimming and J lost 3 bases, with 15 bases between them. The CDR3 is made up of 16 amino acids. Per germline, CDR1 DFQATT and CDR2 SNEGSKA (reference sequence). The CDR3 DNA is TGCAGTGCTAGAGACCCTGACTTGCGGAACTACAATGAGCAGTTCTTC. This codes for CSARDPDLRNYNEQFF.

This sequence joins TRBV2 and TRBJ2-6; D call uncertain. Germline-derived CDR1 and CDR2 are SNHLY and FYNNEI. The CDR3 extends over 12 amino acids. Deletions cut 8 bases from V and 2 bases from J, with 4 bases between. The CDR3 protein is CASEPGANVLTF. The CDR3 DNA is TGTGCCAGCGAACCTGGGGCCAACGTCCTGACTTTC.

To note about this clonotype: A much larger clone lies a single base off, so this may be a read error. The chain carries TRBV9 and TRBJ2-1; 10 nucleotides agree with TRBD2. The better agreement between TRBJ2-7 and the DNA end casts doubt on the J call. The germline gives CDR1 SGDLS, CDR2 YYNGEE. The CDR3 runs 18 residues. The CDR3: CASSKARVAGGPYNEQYF. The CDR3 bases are TGTGCCAGCAGCAAAGCGAGGGTAGCGGGGGGTCCCTACAATGAGCAGTACTTC.

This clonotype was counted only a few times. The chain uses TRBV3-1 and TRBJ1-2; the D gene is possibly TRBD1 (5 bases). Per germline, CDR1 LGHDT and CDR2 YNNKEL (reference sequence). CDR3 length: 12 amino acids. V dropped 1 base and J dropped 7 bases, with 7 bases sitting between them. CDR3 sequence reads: CASSQARAGYTF. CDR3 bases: TGTGCCAGCAGCCAAGCCAGGGCTGGCTACACCTTC.

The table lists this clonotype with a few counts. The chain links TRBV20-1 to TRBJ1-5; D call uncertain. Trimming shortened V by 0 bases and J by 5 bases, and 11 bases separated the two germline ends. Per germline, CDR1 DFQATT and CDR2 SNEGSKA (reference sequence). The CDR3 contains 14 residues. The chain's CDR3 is CSARDRTGHQPQHF. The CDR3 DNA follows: TGCAGTGCTAGAGATCGTACTGGTCATCAGCCCCAGCATTTT.

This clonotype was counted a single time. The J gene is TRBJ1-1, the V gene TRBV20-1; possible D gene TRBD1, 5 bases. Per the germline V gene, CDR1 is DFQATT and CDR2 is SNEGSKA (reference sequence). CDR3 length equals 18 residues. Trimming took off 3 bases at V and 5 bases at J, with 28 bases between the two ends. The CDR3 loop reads CSASSLLGRGVLGTEAFF. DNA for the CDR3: TGCAGTGCTAGTTCCCTTCTGGGGCGGGGGGTGTTGGGGACTGAAGCTTTCTTT.

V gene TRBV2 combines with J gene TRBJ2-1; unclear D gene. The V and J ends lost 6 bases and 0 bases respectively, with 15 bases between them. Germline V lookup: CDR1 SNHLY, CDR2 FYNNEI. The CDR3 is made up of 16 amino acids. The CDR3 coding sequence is TGTGCCAGCAGCCCCCGGAAGCTGCTCTCCTACAATGAGCAGTTCTTC. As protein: CASSPRKLLSYNEQFF.

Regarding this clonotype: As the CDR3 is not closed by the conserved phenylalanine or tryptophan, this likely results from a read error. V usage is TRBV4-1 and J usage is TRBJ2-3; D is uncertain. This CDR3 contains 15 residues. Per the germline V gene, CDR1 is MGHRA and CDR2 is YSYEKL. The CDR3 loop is CASSPFPRSRDTQYC. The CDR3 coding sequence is TGCGCCAGCAGCCCGTTCCCCAGGAGCAGAGATACGCAGTATTGT.

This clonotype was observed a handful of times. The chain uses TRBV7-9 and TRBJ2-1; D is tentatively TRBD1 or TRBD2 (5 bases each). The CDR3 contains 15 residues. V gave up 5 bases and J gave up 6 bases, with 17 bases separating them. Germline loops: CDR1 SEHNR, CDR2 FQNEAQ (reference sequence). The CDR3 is CASSPDGTPLNEQFF. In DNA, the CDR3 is TGTGCCAGCAGCCCTGACGGGACCCCTCTCAATGAGCAGTTCTTC.

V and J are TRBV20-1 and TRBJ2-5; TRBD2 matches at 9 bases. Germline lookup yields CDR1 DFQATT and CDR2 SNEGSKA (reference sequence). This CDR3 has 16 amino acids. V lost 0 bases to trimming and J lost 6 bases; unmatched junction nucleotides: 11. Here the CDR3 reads CSARDLFAGGPKTQYF. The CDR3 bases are TGCAGTGCTAGAGATCTGTTTGCGGGAGGGCCGAAGACCCAGTACTTC.

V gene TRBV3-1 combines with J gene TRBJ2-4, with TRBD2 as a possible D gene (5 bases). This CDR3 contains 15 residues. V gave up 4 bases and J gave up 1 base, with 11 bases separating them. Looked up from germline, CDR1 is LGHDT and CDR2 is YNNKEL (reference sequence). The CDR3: CASSRPGEAKNIQYF. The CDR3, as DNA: TGTGCCAGCAGCCGCCCCGGGGAGGCCAAAAACATTCAGTACTTC.

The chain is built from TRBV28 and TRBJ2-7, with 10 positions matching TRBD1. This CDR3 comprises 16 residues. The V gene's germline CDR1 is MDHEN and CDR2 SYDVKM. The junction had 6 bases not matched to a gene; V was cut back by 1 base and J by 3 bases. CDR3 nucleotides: TGTGCCAGCAGTTTATCGGGACAGGGGAGGCTCTACGAGCAGTACTTC. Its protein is CASSLSGQGRLYEQYF.

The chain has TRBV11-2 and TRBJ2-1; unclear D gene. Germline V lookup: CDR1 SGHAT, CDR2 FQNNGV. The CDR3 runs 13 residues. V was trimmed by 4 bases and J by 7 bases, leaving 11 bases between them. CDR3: CASSSSEVNEQFF. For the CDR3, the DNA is TGTGCCAGCAGCTCCAGCGAAGTAAATGAGCAGTTCTTC.

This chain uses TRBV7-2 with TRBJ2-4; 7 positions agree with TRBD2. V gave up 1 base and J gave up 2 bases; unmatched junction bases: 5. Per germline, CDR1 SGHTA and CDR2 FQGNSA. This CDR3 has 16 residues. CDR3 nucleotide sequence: TGTGCCAGCAGCTTAGTTACTAGCGTCCCCAAAAACATTCAGTACTTC. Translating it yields CASSLVTSVPKNIQYF.

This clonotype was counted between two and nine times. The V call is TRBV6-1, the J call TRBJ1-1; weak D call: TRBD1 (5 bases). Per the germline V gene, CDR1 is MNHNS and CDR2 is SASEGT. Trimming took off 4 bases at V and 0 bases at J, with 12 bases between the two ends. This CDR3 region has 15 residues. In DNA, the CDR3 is TGTGCCAGCAGTGCCCGAGACAGCCTGAACACTGAAGCTTTCTTT. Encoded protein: CASSARDSLNTEAFF.

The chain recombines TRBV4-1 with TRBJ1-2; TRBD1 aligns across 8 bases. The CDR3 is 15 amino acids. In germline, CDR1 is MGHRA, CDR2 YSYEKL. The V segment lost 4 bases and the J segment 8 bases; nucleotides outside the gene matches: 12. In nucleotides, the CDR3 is TGCGCCAGCAGCCGAGGAAACAGGGGGTGGCCCGGCTACACCTTC. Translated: CASSRGNRGWPGYTF.